Each of the 24 T cell receptor beta chains below was sequenced from the same sample in a study of blood T cell repertoires in COVID-19. Assay: immunoSEQ multiplex PCR; the TCRdb copy retains only in-frame clones and omits some. The sample has about 200,000 clones, over 75% seen once. The specimen was peripheral blood. These receptor sequences come from a woman aged 35 to 49 who had recovered from COVID-19.

The chain links TRBV6-2 or TRBV6-3 to TRBJ2-7; a weak D match, TRBD2 (6 bases). The CDR3 sequence is 14 residues long. The germline CDR1 and CDR2 sequences are MNHEY and SVGEGT. V gave up 2 bases and J gave up 4 bases, with 12 bases separating them. CDR3 DNA sequence: TGTGCCAGCAGTTACGGCGGGAACATTTACGAGCAGTACTTC. Protein sequence: CASSYGGNIYEQYF.

The chain has TRBV21-1 and TRBJ1-6. TRBV21-1 is a documented pseudogene. The CDR3 totals 17 residues. The CDR3 here is CASSKVISGVINSPLHF. For the CDR3, the DNA is TGTGCCAGCAGCAAAGTCATCTCCGGAGTAATTAATTCACCCCTCCACTTT.

This clone was detected a few times. This chain links TRBV6-2 or TRBV6-3 with TRBJ1-5, with 9 bases lining up with TRBD1. The trim removed 6 bases at V and 5 bases at J, leaving 8 bases unmatched. There are 15 residues in the CDR3. Germline CDR1 is MNHEY and CDR2 is SVGEGT. The CDR3, as DNA: TGTGCCAGCAGGTACACAGGGGGCGCGGATCAGCCCCAGCATTTT. Its protein product is CASRYTGGADQPQHF.

The chain carries TRBV4-2 and TRBJ2-3; tentatively, D is TRBD1 (6 bases). CDR1 and CDR2 from the germline V gene are LGHNA and YNFKEQ. This CDR3 has 17 amino acids. Trimming left V 0 bases short and J 6 bases short, with 19 bases between. The CDR3 is CASSQDLYGGAWDTQYF. CDR3 nucleotide sequence: TGTGCCAGCAGCCAAGATCTGTATGGGGGCGCATGGGATACGCAGTATTTT.

The rearrangement uses TRBV28 and TRBJ2-3; TRBD2 aligns across 7 bases. Per the germline V gene, CDR1 is MDHEN and CDR2 is SYDVKM. The CDR3 contains 15 residues. J lost 4 bases, V lost 2 bases, and 6 bases had no gene match. CDR3 region: CASSLQAGPSDTQYF. The CDR3 region has the DNA TGTGCCAGCAGTTTACAAGCGGGACCATCAGATACGCAGTATTTT.

The chain has TRBV4-1 and TRBJ1-2, with unresolved D. The CDR3 contains 15 residues. V lost 0 bases to trimming and J lost 2 bases, with 10 bases between them. Per germline, CDR1 MGHRA and CDR2 YSYEKL. CDR3 coding DNA: TGCGCCAGCAGCCAAGACGAGGCTGAGAACTATGGCTACACCTTC. Translating gives CASSQDEAENYGYTF.

V and J are TRBV5-6 and TRBJ2-7; no firm D call. The CDR3 covers 14 residues. Germline assignment: CDR1 SGHDT and CDR2 YYEEEE. Trimming left V 5 bases short and J 3 bases short, with 15 bases between. The CDR3 loop reads CASSPAAGSYEQYF. Here the CDR3 DNA reads TGTGCCAGCAGTCCCGCAGCAGGAAGCTACGAGCAGTACTTC.

J is TRBJ1-1 and V is TRBV11-2, with unresolved D. Germline V gene data show CDR1 as SGHAT and CDR2 as FQNNGV. The CDR3 runs to 11 residues. V lost 4 bases and J 7 bases, leaving 7 bases between the germline ends. The CDR3 is CASSYSLEAFF. CDR3 bases: TGTGCCAGCAGCTACAGTCTTGAAGCTTTCTTT.

This rearrangement joins TRBV19 to TRBJ1-2, with no clear D. Trimming removed 7 bases at V and 3 bases at J, with 18 bases between. The CDR3 is 15 amino acids. In germline, CDR1 is LNHDA, CDR2 SQIVND (reference sequence). The CDR3 sequence is CASNRQATGDYGYTF. CDR3 sequence (DNA): TGTGCCAGTAATCGTCAGGCCACGGGAGACTATGGCTACACCTTC.

This chain joins TRBV18 and TRBJ2-2; 9 bases fit TRBD2. The V segment lost 2 bases and the J segment 6 bases; nucleotides outside the gene matches: 7. Germline V gene sequence: CDR1 KGHSH, CDR2 LQKENI. There are 16 residues in the CDR3. CDR3 protein: CASSPLSSGRSGELFF. The CDR3 DNA reads as TGTGCCAGCTCACCATTAAGCAGCGGGAGGTCCGGGGAGCTGTTTTTT.

The chain recombines TRBV19 with TRBJ2-5, with 9 bases fitting TRBD2. CDR1 and CDR2 from the germline V gene are LNHDA and SQIVND (reference sequence). The CDR3 is 19 amino acids. J was trimmed by 2 bases and V by 0 bases; bases with no gene match: 13. CDR3 DNA: TGTGCCAGTAGTATAGATCCCCGCGGGCGACTAGCGGTTCAAGAGACCCAGTACTTC. Translating gives CASSIDPRGRLAVQETQYF.

The chain is built from TRBV6-4 and TRBJ2-3; TRBD1 aligns across 9 bases. The V and J ends lost 6 bases and 3 bases, in that order; junction bases with no gene match: 7. This CDR3 is built from 15 residues. Germline V gene sequence: CDR1 MRHNA, CDR2 SNTAGT. The CDR3 bases are TGTGCCAGCAGACAACAGGGGGCCAGGACAGATACGCAGTATTTT. Protein sequence: CASRQQGARTDTQYF.

V is TRBV18 and J is TRBJ2-7; TRBD1 matches 9 bases. The V gene end was trimmed by 3 bases and the J gene end by 2 bases; junction bases not matched to a gene: 2. The germline gives CDR1 KGHSH, CDR2 LQKENI. This CDR3 spans 14 amino acids. In DNA form, the CDR3 reads TGTGCCAGCTCACCGGGACAGGGTCCCTACGAGCAGTACTTC. It yields the protein CASSPGQGPYEQYF.

There are a few counts of this clone. The rearrangement links TRBV11-2 to TRBJ1-1, with 7 nucleotides matching TRBD1. CDR3 size: 16 residues. Germline V gives CDR1 SGHAT, CDR2 FQNNGV. V trimming: 2 bases; J trimming: 2 bases; junction bases outside the gene matches: 8. DNA for the CDR3: TGTGCCAGCAGCTTAATTGGGACAGTTTTCAACACTGAAGCTTTCTTT. Encoded protein: CASSLIGTVFNTEAFF.

This chain uses TRBV3-1 (or the pseudogene TRBV3-2) with TRBJ1-6; no definite D call. The germline gives CDR1 LGHDT, CDR2 YNNKEL (reference sequence). The CDR3 is made up of 13 amino acids. Trimming shortened V by 2 bases and J by 8 bases, and 7 bases separated the two germline ends. This CDR3 reads CASSQIGDSPLHF. CDR3 sequence (DNA): TGTGCCAGCAGCCAAATCGGGGATTCACCCCTCCACTTT.

In this sample, this clone turned up once. V is TRBV27 and J is TRBJ1-5; D unresolved. The CDR3 runs to 16 residues. Trimming shortened V by 4 bases and J by 4 bases, and 17 bases separated the two germline ends. Germline lookup yields CDR1 MNHEY and CDR2 SMNVEV (reference sequence). CDR3 sequence (DNA): TGTGCCAGCAGTTCGTCCCCCGGGTTTGGAAATCAGCCCCAGCATTTT. This translates into CASSSSPGFGNQPQHF.

The chain employs TRBV3-1 (or the pseudogene TRBV3-2) and TRBJ1-2, with D perhaps matching TRBD1 (5 bases). CDR1 and CDR2 from the germline V gene are LGHDT and YNNKEL (reference sequence). This CDR3 comprises 13 residues. V dropped 0 bases and J dropped 7 bases, with 9 bases sitting between them. The DNA of the CDR3 is TGTGCCAGCAGCCAAGAACAGGTCTCTGGCTACACCTTC. Translated: CASSQEQVSGYTF.

This clone was recorded once. V usage is TRBV6-5 and J usage is TRBJ1-1; unclear D gene. V was pared by 2 bases and J by 0 bases, with 13 bases between. The CDR3 runs 16 residues. CDR1 is MNHEY, CDR2 SVGAGI, per germline. This CDR3 reads CASSYGPPAMNTEAFF. In DNA, the CDR3 is TGTGCCAGCAGTTACGGGCCCCCGGCGATGAACACTGAAGCTTTCTTT.

This sequence joins TRBV14 and TRBJ2-1; 8 bases are shared with TRBD2. V lost 3 bases, J lost 5 bases, and 15 bases stayed unmatched. Germline V gives CDR1 SGHDN, CDR2 FVKESK. This CDR3 has 18 amino acids. CDR3 nucleotide sequence: TGTGCCAGCAGCCACTCTTGGGCGGGAGGAGATCTCAACAATGAGCAGTTCTTC. This gives the protein CASSHSWAGGDLNNEQFF.

The chain carries TRBV11-3 and TRBJ2-2; D is ambiguous. From germline, CDR1 is SGHNT and CDR2 YENEEA. CDR3 length equals 14 residues. V gave up 0 bases and J gave up 4 bases, with 6 bases separating them. The CDR3 DNA sequence: TGTGCCAGCAGCTTAGAGGCTTCCACCGGGGAGCTGTTTTTT. Translation: CASSLEASTGELFF.

This clone was detected only a few times. The gene calls are TRBV19 and TRBJ1-2, with 9 bases matching TRBD1. The V segment lost 4 bases and the J segment 3 bases; nucleotides outside the gene matches: 6. Germline V gene sequence: CDR1 LNHDA, CDR2 SQIVND (reference sequence). This CDR3 comprises 15 residues. CDR3 sequence reads: CASSSPGQGHYGYTF. DNA for the CDR3: TGTGCCAGTAGTAGCCCGGGACAGGGACACTATGGCTACACCTTC.

The V call is TRBV30, the J call TRBJ2-7; D may be TRBD2 (5 bases). CDR3 size: 14 residues. The V gene lost 4 bases and the J gene lost 4 bases, with 17 bases spanning the gap. Germline-derived CDR1 and CDR2 are GTSNPN and SVGIG (reference sequence). CDR3 sequence (DNA): TGTGCCTGGAATCGCCCGGGAATGATGTACGAGCAGTACTTC. Amino acid sequence: CAWNRPGMMYEQYF.

The V gene is TRBV5-6, the J gene TRBJ2-2, with TRBD2 identical over 11 bases. V lost 4 bases to trimming and J lost 1 base; unmatched junction nucleotides: 3. Germline V lookup: CDR1 SGHDT, CDR2 YYEEEE. The CDR3 runs to 16 residues. CDR3 in DNA: TGTGCCAGCAGCCACGGGACTAGCGGGAACACCGGGGAGCTGTTTTTT. It yields the protein CASSHGTSGNTGELFF.

The J gene is TRBJ2-7, the V gene TRBV12-3 or TRBV12-4; possibly TRBD2 for D (5 bases). The V end lost 7 bases, the J end lost 6 bases, and 16 bases lay between the germline ends. CDR3 size: 13 residues. CDR3 sequence reads: CASIRNGEGEQYF. DNA of the CDR3: TGTGCCAGCATTCGCAATGGAGAGGGCGAGCAGTACTTC.